The 10 T cell receptor beta chains below were found in one sample sequenced in a study of blood T cell repertoires in COVID-19. Profiling relied on immunoSEQ multiplex PCR, and the TCRdb table lists in-frame clones only, not all of them. The profile shows 100,000 to 120,000 clones, 90% of them singletons. Sequences were obtained from peripheral blood. The receptors shown here come from a woman aged 50 to 60 with acute or convalescent COVID-19.

The table lists this clone with a few counts. The V and J genes are TRBV7-9 and TRBJ2-7; D possibly corresponds to TRBD1 (6 bases). The germline V and J ends were trimmed by 5 bases and 2 bases, with 13 bases remaining between them. Germline V CDR1 and CDR2: SEHNR, FQNEAQ (reference sequence). The length of the CDR3 is 14 residues. CDR3 coding DNA: TGTGCCAGCAGCCCTCGACAGGAGACCTACGAGCAGTACTTC. It translates to CASSPRQETYEQYF.

In its sample, this clone was seen once. The chain employs TRBV25-1 and TRBJ1-3, with a weak D call TRBD1 (6 bases). The CDR3 is 16 amino acids. Per germline, CDR1 MGHDK and CDR2 SYGVNS. Trimming removed 2 bases from V and 0 bases from J, with 11 bases in between. DNA of the CDR3: TGTGCCAGCAGTGAAAGGCCGGACAGCTCTGGAAACACCATATATTTT. Residues: CASSERPDSSGNTIYF.

The chain has TRBV30 and TRBJ1-2, with D hard to call. Trimming stripped 0 bases from V and 5 bases from J, with 10 bases between. This CDR3 is built from 13 residues. Germline CDR1 and CDR2: GTSNPN and SVGIG (reference sequence). CDR3 DNA sequence: TGTGCCTGGAGTGTTCCAGGTGCGTATGGCTACACCTTC. Its translation is CAWSVPGAYGYTF.

The rearrangement joins TRBV7-8 to TRBJ2-7; 11 nucleotides align to TRBD1. The V and J ends lost 4 bases and 3 bases, in that order; junction bases with no gene match: 5. Germline V gene lookup returns CDR1 SGHVS and CDR2 FQNEAQ. CDR3 size: 15 residues. The CDR3 loop is CASSSGQGAFYEQYF. CDR3 coding DNA: TGTGCCAGCAGCTCCGGACAGGGGGCCTTCTACGAGCAGTACTTC.

The table lists this clone with a count of one. The CDR3 nucleotides are TGTGCCAGCAGTCTACAGGGGGGAGATACTGAAGCTTTCTTT. As protein: CASSLQGGDTEAFF. The rearrangement uses TRBV28 and TRBJ1-1, with 8 bases that match TRBD1. The CDR3 totals 14 residues. The germline CDR1 and CDR2 sequences are MDHEN and SYDVKM. The junction had 7 bases not matched to a gene; V was cut back by 5 bases and J by 5 bases.

V gene TRBV28 combines with J gene TRBJ1-2; D is ambiguous. The CDR3 extends over 12 amino acids. Per germline, CDR1 MDHEN and CDR2 SYDVKM. V dropped 7 bases and J dropped 4 bases, with 10 bases sitting between them. The CDR3 nucleotides read TGTGCCAGCATTGGGAGATTCTATGGCTACACCTTC. The encoded protein is CASIGRFYGYTF.

The J gene is TRBJ2-3, the V gene TRBV9; D not certain. The V gene lost 0 bases and the J gene lost 6 bases, with 14 bases spanning the gap. The germline V gene encodes CDR1 SGDLS and CDR2 YYNGEE. This CDR3 spans 15 amino acids. The CDR3 is CASSVGPQVWDTQYF. The CDR3, as DNA: TGTGCCAGCAGCGTAGGACCTCAGGTCTGGGATACGCAGTATTTT.

This chain links TRBV7-8 with TRBJ2-2, with 16 bases that match TRBD2. There are 22 residues in the CDR3. The junction had 20 bases not matched to a gene; V was cut back by 5 bases and J by 5 bases. Looked up from germline, CDR1 is SGHVS and CDR2 is FQNEAQ. CDR3 in amino acids: CASSPRTHPGLAGGPETGELFF. The CDR3 DNA reads as TGTGCCAGCAGCCCGAGAACTCATCCGGGACTAGCGGGAGGGCCAGAGACCGGGGAGCTGTTTTTT.

This clone was picked up a small number of times. The chain carries TRBV19 and TRBJ2-1; TRBD2 is a possible D gene (5 bases). CDR1 and CDR2 (germline): LNHDA, SQIVND (reference sequence). The V end was cut by 6 bases, the J end by 7 bases, with 19 bases between. This CDR3 is 15 amino acids long. The CDR3 loop is CASRSISGFGNEQFF. Here the CDR3 DNA reads TGTGCCAGTAGGTCTATCTCGGGGTTCGGGAATGAGCAGTTCTTC. Filled out from reference TRBV19 and TRBJ2-1, the complete variable domain reads DGGITQSPKYLFRKEGQNVTLSCEQNLNHDAMYWYRQDPGQGLRLIYYSQIVNDFQKGDIAEGYSVSREKKESFPLTVTSAQKNPTAFYLCASRSISGFGNEQFFGPGTRLTVL.

The J gene is TRBJ2-2, the V gene TRBV19; D might be TRBD2 (6 bases). The V end was cut by 0 bases, the J end by 1 base, with 12 bases between. The germline gives CDR1 LNHDA, CDR2 SQIVND (reference sequence). The CDR3 is 17 residues long. For the CDR3, the DNA is TGTGCCAGTAGTATAGAAAGGAGGGGAATGAACACCGGGGAGCTGTTTTTT. Its translation: CASSIERRGMNTGELFF.